Below, 24 T cell receptor beta chains from the same sample are listed, as sequenced in a study of T cells in Graves' hyperthyroidism and ophthalmopathy. The source material, RNA transcripts, was used to amplify TCR beta CDR3 regions. First-round RT-PCR of the TCR CDR3 relied on the HTBI primer set. TCRdb processed the multiplex PCR reads anew with MiXCR; each CDR3 protein has one entry. The table lists about 690,000 distinct CDR3 sequences, roughly 17% of them singletons. The specimen was blood. Receptor source: a man aged 50 or older with Graves' hyperthyroidism.

This clonotype appeared many times. This CDR3 reads CASSEGTSGLRGEQYF. CDR3 sequence (DNA): TGCGCCAGTTCCGAAGGGACTAGCGGACTTCGGGGTGAGCAGTACTTC. The rearrangement links TRBV10-1 to TRBJ2-7, with 11 bases lining up with TRBD2. Germline CDR1 is WNHNN and CDR2 is SYGVQD (reference sequence). V shed 9 bases, J shed 7 bases, and the junction held 17 bases outside the gene matches. CDR3 size: 16 residues.

A few counts support this clonotype. V usage is TRBV7-3 and J usage is TRBJ2-1; a weak D match, TRBD2 (5 bases). The CDR3 runs to 15 residues. Trimming took off 5 bases at V and 6 bases at J, with 17 bases between the two ends. Germline CDR1 is SGHTA and CDR2 is FQGTGA. This CDR3 reads CASSRSGRWGNEQFF. The CDR3 nucleotides read TGTGCCAGCAGCCGCTCTGGGAGATGGGGCAATGAGCAGTTCTTC.

This clonotype was detected only a few times. The V and J genes are TRBV12-3 or TRBV12-4 and TRBJ2-7, with TRBD2 matching 8 bases. The CDR3 extends over 14 amino acids. The V and J ends lost 7 bases and 3 bases, in that order; junction bases with no gene match: 8. The CDR3 sequence: CASTLGLGGYEQYF. Here the CDR3 DNA reads TGTGCCAGCACCCTGGGACTAGGCGGCTACGAGCAGTACTTC.

In this sample, this clonotype turned up many times. The rearrangement links TRBV5-1 to TRBJ2-3, with a weak D call TRBD2 (5 bases). Germline V CDR1 and CDR2: SGHRS, YFSETQ. Trimming left V 4 bases short and J 1 base short, with 13 bases between. The CDR3 spans 15 residues. The CDR3 is CASSPSGGGTDTQYF. DNA of the CDR3: TGCGCCAGCAGCCCGAGCGGAGGAGGCACAGATACGCAGTATTTT.

The table lists this clonotype with many counts. The chain combines TRBV12-3 or TRBV12-4 with TRBJ1-6; 8 bases map to TRBD1. The CDR3 is 18 amino acids. V dropped 7 bases and J dropped 0; count of bases not matched to a gene: 11. The CDR3 sequence: CASNYGDRRSSYNSPLHF. Written as DNA, the CDR3 is TGTGCCAGCAACTACGGGGACAGGAGAAGCTCCTATAATTCACCCCTCCACTTT.

Only a few counts were recorded for this clonotype. Since a much larger clone is just one base distant, this may be a read error. This chain joins TRBV6-1 and TRBJ1-1; a weak D match, TRBD1 (6 bases). The CDR3 loop spans 15 amino acids. V was trimmed by 7 bases and J by 5 bases, leaving 20 bases between them. The germline V gene has CDR1 MNHNS and CDR2 SASEGT. Written as DNA, the CDR3 is TGTGCCAGCACAACAGGGAGCACACTTCGGACTGAAGCTTTCTTT. Protein product: CASTTGSTLRTEAFF.

This clonotype was counted ten times or more. The chain combines TRBV3-1 with TRBJ2-7, with D tentatively TRBD1 (6 bases). The germline V gene has CDR1 LGHDT and CDR2 YNNKEL (reference sequence). The ends were cut back, 4 bases at V and 5 bases at J, with 12 bases in the middle. The CDR3 is 13 amino acids. CDR3 sequence reads: CASSPDSWHEQYF. The CDR3 DNA follows: TGTGCCAGCAGCCCGGACAGTTGGCACGAGCAGTACTTC.

This clonotype appeared many times. The rearrangement joins TRBV27 to TRBJ2-1, with 8 bases aligning to TRBD2. J gave up 0 bases and V 1 base, and 11 bases lay outside the gene matches. The CDR3 sequence is 19 residues long. Germline V gene lookup returns CDR1 MNHEY and CDR2 SMNVEV (reference sequence). CDR3 bases: TGTGCCAGCAGTTTATTCGTGACTAGCGTACTAAGCTCCTACAATGAGCAGTTCTTC. Translating gives CASSLFVTSVLSSYNEQFF.

The DNA for the CDR3 is TGCAGTGCTAGAAGGGGCAGAAATCAGCCCCAGCATTTT. Translating it yields CSARRGRNQPQHF. This chain joins TRBV20-1 and TRBJ1-5; tentatively, D is TRBD1 (5 bases). Trimming stripped 2 bases from V and 4 bases from J, with 9 bases between. Germline V gene data show CDR1 as DFQATT and CDR2 as SNEGSKA (reference sequence). The CDR3 is made up of 13 amino acids.

There are many counts of this clonotype. The CDR3 spells CASSHRTGGSYTQYF. The DNA of the CDR3 is TGTGCCAGCTCACATCGGACAGGGGGCTCCTATACGCAGTATTTT. The V and J genes are TRBV18 and TRBJ2-3; 11 bases are a match to TRBD1. V gave up 4 bases and J gave up 7 bases; unmatched junction bases: 7. The CDR3 is made up of 15 amino acids. The germline V gene encodes CDR1 KGHSH and CDR2 LQKENI.

Many counts were recorded for this clonotype. J is TRBJ1-1 and V is TRBV5-1; 12 bases are shared with TRBD1. V was clipped by 5 bases and J by 4 bases; unmatched bases: 9. This CDR3 is built from 16 residues. CDR1 SGHRS and CDR2 YFSETQ come from the germline V gene. The CDR3 reads CASSPGQGADSTEAFF. CDR3 sequence (DNA): TGCGCCAGCAGTCCGGGACAGGGGGCCGACAGCACTGAAGCTTTCTTT.

This clonotype was seen at least ten times. V and J are TRBV30 and TRBJ2-7, with TRBD1 matching over 7 bases. The V gene's germline CDR1 is GTSNPN and CDR2 SVGIG (reference sequence). Losses at the gene ends were 2 bases for V and 5 bases for J; bases not matched to a gene: 6. The CDR3 totals 13 residues. The CDR3 reads CAWSLDRVNEQYF. For the CDR3, the DNA is TGTGCCTGGAGTCTAGACAGGGTGAACGAGCAGTACTTC.

A few counts support this clonotype. The chain joins TRBV7-9 to TRBJ2-7; 8 nucleotides line up with TRBD1. The junction had 7 bases not matched to a gene; V was cut back by 3 bases and J by 0 bases. The CDR3 sequence is 16 residues long. Per germline, CDR1 SEHNR and CDR2 FQNEAQ (reference sequence). As DNA, the CDR3 is TGTGCCAGCAGCTTCATCGGACAGGGAACCTCCTACGAGCAGTACTTC. Amino acids: CASSFIGQGTSYEQYF.

This chain links TRBV29-1 with TRBJ2-3; TRBD1 might be the D (5 bases). This CDR3 is 13 amino acids long. Germline V lookup: CDR1 SQVTM, CDR2 ANQGSEA. Trimming pared 4 bases from V and 0 bases from J, leaving 8 bases between. The CDR3 coding sequence is TGCAGCGTTGTACAGGTTAGCACAGATACGCAGTATTTT. Translated: CSVVQVSTDTQYF.

The chain links TRBV7-9 to TRBJ2-7, with 10 bases aligning to TRBD1. Germline values: CDR1 SEHNR, CDR2 FQNEAQ (reference sequence). The J segment lost 7 bases and the V segment lost 4 bases, leaving 13 bases of the junction unmatched. This CDR3 is built from 16 residues. The CDR3 protein is CASSSTRGQGRWEQYF. CDR3 in DNA: TGTGCCAGCAGCTCCACCCGGGGACAGGGGAGGTGGGAGCAGTACTTC.

This clonotype was observed many times. The rearrangement links TRBV28 to TRBJ2-1; no definite D call. The V gene lost 8 bases and the J gene lost 0 bases, with 8 bases spanning the gap. The CDR3 covers 13 residues. CDR1 is MDHEN and CDR2 is SYDVKM in the germline V gene. The CDR3 reads CASLQNSYNEQFF. CDR3 in DNA: TGTGCCAGCCTCCAAAACTCCTACAATGAGCAGTTCTTC.

This clonotype has at least ten counts. V gene TRBV11-2 combines with J gene TRBJ2-2; a weak D match, TRBD2 (5 bases). The V gene's germline CDR1 is SGHAT and CDR2 FQNNGV. V lost 5 bases to trimming and J lost 3 bases, with 10 bases between them. This CDR3 contains 14 residues. The CDR3: CASSGRSDTGELFF. The CDR3 DNA follows: TGTGCCAGCAGCGGGAGATCGGACACCGGGGAGCTGTTTTTT.

The V gene is TRBV30, the J gene TRBJ1-1; no firm D call. Per germline, CDR1 GTSNPN and CDR2 SVGIG (reference sequence). Trimming took off 3 bases at V and 6 bases at J, with 8 bases between the two ends. The CDR3 totals 11 residues. The CDR3 nucleotides read TGTGCCTGGAGCCTCGGACCTGAAGCTTTCTTT. It codes for CAWSLGPEAFF.

This chain joins TRBV28 and TRBJ2-1, with TRBD2 identical over 10 bases. Germline trimming cut 5 bases from V and 0 bases from J; bases unmatched to any gene: 10. CDR1 is MDHEN, CDR2 SYDVKM, per germline. The CDR3 runs 18 residues. CDR3 bases: TGTGCCAGCAGTCTAGGGCTAGCGGGAGAACCCTCCTACAATGAGCAGTTCTTC. Its translation is CASSLGLAGEPSYNEQFF.

This chain joins TRBV29-1 and TRBJ2-4; D remains ambiguous. The V end lost 0 bases, the J end lost 5 bases, and 8 bases lay between the germline ends. The CDR3 spans 13 residues. Germline V gene lookup returns CDR1 SQVTM and CDR2 ANQGSEA. In nucleotides, the CDR3 is TGCAGCGTTGAAGATCTTTTGGAAAACATTCAGTACTTC. Translated: CSVEDLLENIQYF. The whole variable domain, remainder taken from reference TRBV29-1 and TRBJ2-4, is SAVISQKPSRDICQRGTSLTIQCQVDSQVTMMFWYRQQPGQSLTLIATANQGSEATYESGFVIDKFPISRPNLTFSTLTVSNMSPEDSSIYLCSVEDLLENIQYFGAGTRLSVL.

V is TRBV6-1 and J is TRBJ1-1, with 7 bases aligning to TRBD1. The CDR3 runs to 15 residues. Germline V gene sequence: CDR1 MNHNS, CDR2 SASEGT. The V segment lost 6 bases and the J segment 5 bases; nucleotides outside the gene matches: 12. CDR3 loop: CASSTHDRVRTEAFF. The DNA of the CDR3 is TGTGCCAGCAGCACTCACGACAGGGTGAGGACTGAAGCTTTCTTT.

The chain employs TRBV7-2 and TRBJ2-3; D gene uncertain. CDR1 SGHTA and CDR2 FQGNSA come from the germline V gene. The CDR3 covers 18 residues. V lost 2 bases and J lost 1, with 19 bases in between. The CDR3 spells CASSLSMFSTRGTDTQYF. The CDR3 DNA sequence: TGTGCCAGCAGCTTATCCATGTTCTCGACTCGCGGCACAGATACGCAGTATTTT.

The table lists this clonotype with a few counts. The V and J genes are TRBV5-5 and TRBJ1-1; a weak D match, TRBD1 (5 bases). Trimming took 3 bases from V and 10 from J, leaving 13 bases between them. The CDR3 covers 12 residues. Looked up from germline, CDR1 is SGHKS and CDR2 is YYEKEE (reference sequence). The CDR3 sequence: CASSWGGDLAFF. The CDR3 region has the DNA TGTGCCAGCAGCTGGGGGGGGGATCTAGCTTTCTTT.

The V and J genes are TRBV19 and TRBJ2-5, with 7 nucleotides matching TRBD1. With 3 bases clipped from V and 2 bases from J, the junction kept 6 bases outside the gene matches. The CDR3 has 15 residues. The V gene's germline CDR1 is LNHDA and CDR2 SQIVND (reference sequence). CDR3 sequence: CASSITDRTQETQYF. CDR3 nucleotide sequence: TGTGCCAGTAGTATCACGGACAGGACTCAAGAGACCCAGTACTTC.